This entry describes one T cell receptor beta chain. This specimen comes from a study of cytomegalovirus exposure and HLA in healthy donors. Germline V gives CDR1 SGHRS, CDR2 YFSETQ. Deletions cut 0 bases from V and 1 base from J, with 7 bases between. This CDR3 spans 15 amino acids. This table comes from immunoSEQ multiplex PCR, and its TCRdb copy is limited to in-frame clones, with some not included. The sample has 300,000 to 400,000 clones, 88% seen once. Sequenced material: PBMCs. The rearrangement joins TRBV5-1 to TRBJ2-2; D is uncertain. The receptor's source is a man aged 25-45 years in good health and CMV-seronegative. The CDR3 protein is CASSLAPGNTGELFF. The CDR3 DNA follows: TGCGCCAGCAGCTTGGCCCCAGGGAACACCGGGGAGCTGTTTTTT.